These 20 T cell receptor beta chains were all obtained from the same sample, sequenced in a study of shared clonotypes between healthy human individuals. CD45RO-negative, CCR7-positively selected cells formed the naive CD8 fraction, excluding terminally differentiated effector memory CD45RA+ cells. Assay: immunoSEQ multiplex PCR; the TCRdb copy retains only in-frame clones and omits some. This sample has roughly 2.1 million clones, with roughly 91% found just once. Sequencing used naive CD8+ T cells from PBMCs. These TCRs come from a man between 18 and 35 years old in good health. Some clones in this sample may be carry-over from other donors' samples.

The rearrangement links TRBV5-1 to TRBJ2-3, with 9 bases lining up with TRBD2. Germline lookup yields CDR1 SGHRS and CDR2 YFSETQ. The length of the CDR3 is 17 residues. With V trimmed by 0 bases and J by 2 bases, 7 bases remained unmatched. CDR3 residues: CASSLEVREGPTDTQYF. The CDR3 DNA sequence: TGCGCCAGCAGCTTGGAGGTGCGGGAGGGCCCCACAGATACGCAGTATTTT. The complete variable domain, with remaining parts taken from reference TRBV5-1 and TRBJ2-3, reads KAGVTQTPRYLIKTRGQQVTLSCSPISGHRSVSWYQQTPGQGLQFLFEYFSETQRNKGNFPGRFSGRQFSNSRSEMNVSTLELGDSALYLCASSLEVREGPTDTQYFGPGTRLTVL.

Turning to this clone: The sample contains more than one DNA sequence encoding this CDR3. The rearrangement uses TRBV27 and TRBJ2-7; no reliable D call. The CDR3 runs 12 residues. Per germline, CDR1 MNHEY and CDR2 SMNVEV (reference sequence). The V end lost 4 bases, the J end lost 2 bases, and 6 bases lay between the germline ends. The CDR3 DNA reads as TGTGCCAGCAGTTCCTCCGCCTACGAGCAGTACTTC. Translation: CASSSSAYEQYF.

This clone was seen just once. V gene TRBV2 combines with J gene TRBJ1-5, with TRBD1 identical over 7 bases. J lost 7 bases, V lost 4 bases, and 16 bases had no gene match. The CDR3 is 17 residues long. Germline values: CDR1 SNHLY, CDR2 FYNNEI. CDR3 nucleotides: TGTGCCAGCAGTGCGACAGGGATCTTAGTGCCATTCCAGCCCCAGCATTTT. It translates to CASSATGILVPFQPQHF.

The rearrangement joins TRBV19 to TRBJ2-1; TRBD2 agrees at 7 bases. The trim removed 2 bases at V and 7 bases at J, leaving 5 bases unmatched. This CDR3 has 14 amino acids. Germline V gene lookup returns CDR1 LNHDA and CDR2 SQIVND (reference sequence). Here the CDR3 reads CASSIPAGRNEQFF. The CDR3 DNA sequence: TGTGCCAGTAGTATACCAGCGGGAAGGAATGAGCAGTTCTTC.

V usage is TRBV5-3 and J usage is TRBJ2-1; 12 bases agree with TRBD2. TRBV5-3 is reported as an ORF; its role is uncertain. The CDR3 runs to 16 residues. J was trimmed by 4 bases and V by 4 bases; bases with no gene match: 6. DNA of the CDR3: TGTGCCAGAAGCATTCCGGGACTAGCGGGTTACAATGAGCAGTTCTTC. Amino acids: CARSIPGLAGYNEQFF.

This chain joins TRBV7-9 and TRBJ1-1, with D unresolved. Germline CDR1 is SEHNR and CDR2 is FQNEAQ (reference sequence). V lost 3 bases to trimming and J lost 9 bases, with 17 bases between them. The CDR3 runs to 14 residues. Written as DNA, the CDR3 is TGTGCCAGCAGCTTTGTGCAGGATCCGATGAAAGCTTTCTTT. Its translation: CASSFVQDPMKAFF.

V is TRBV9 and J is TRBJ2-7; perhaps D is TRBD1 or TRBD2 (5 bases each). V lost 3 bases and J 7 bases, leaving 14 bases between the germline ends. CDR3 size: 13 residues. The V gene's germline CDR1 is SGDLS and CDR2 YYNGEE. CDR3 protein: CASSGRLGVEQYF. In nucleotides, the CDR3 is TGTGCCAGCAGCGGGAGGTTAGGGGTGGAGCAGTACTTC.

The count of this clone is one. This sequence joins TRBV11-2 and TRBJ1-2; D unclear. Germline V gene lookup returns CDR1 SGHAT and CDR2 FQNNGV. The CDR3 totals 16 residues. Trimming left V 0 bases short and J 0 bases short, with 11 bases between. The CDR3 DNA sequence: TGTGCCAGCAGCTTAGAAAAAACAGTATCTAACTATGGCTACACCTTC. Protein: CASSLEKTVSNYGYTF.

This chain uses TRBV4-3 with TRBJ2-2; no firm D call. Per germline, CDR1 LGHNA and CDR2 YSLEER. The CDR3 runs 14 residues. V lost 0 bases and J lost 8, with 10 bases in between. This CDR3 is CASSQEMDDGELFF. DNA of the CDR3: TGCGCCAGCAGCCAAGAAATGGATGATGGGGAGCTGTTTTTT.

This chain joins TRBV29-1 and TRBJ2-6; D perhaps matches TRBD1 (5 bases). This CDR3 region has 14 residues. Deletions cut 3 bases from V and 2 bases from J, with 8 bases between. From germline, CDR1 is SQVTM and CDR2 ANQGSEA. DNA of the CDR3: TGCAGCGTTGATTTAGGGGCTGGGGCCAACGTCCTGACTTTC. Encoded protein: CSVDLGAGANVLTF.

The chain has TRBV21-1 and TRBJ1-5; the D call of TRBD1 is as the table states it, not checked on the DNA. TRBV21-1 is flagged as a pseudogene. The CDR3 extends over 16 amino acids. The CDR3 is CASSKGWTGVNQPQHF. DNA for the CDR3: TGTGCCAGCAGCAAAGGTTGGACAGGGGTCAATCAGCCCCAGCATTTT.

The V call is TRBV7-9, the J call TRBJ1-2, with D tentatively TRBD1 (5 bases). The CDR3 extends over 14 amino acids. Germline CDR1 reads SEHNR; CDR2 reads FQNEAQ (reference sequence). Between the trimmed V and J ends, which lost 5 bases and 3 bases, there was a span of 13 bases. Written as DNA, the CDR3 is TGTGCCAGCAGCCCACCTGGGACCCACTATGGCTACACCTTC. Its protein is CASSPPGTHYGYTF.

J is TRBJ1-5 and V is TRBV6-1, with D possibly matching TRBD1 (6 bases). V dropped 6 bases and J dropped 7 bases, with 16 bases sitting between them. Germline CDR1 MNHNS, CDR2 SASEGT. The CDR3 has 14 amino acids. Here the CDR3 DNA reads TGTGCCAGCAGAGACAGGCACCTTCACCAGCCCCAGCATTTT. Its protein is CASRDRHLHQPQHF.

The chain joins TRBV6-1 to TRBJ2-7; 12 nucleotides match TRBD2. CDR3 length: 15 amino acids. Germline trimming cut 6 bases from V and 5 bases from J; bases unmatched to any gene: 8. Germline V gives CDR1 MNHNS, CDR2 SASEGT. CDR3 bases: TGTGCCAGCAGGACTAGCGGGGGCCCTCGCCACGAGCAGTACTTC. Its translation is CASRTSGGPRHEQYF.

In nucleotides, the CDR3 is TGTGCCAGCAGCTCAGCCGGGACACCGAGCTCCTACGAGCAGTACTTC. It translates to CASSSAGTPSSYEQYF. This chain uses TRBV7-2 with TRBJ2-7, with D possibly TRBD1 on 6 matching bases. CDR1 is SGHTA and CDR2 is FQGNSA in the germline V gene. The V end was cut by 4 bases, the J end by 0 bases, with 16 bases between. The CDR3 contains 16 residues.

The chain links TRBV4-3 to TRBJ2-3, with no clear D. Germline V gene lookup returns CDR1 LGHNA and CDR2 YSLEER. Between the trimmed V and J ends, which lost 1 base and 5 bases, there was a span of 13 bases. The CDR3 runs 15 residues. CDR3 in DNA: TGCGCCAGCAGCCAAGGGGGAAGAGCCAAAGATACGCAGTATTTT. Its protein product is CASSQGGRAKDTQYF.

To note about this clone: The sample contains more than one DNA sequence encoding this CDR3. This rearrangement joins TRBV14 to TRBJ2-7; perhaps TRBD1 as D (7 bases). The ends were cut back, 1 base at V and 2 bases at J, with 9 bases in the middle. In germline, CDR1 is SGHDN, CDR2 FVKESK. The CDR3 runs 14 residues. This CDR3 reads CASSQGRGAYEQYF. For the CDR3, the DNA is TGTGCCAGCAGCCAAGGCAGGGGGGCCTACGAGCAGTACTTC.

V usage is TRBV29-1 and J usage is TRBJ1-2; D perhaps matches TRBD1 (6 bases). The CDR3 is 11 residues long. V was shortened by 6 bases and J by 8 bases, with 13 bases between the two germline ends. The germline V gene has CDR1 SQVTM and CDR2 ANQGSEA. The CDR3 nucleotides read TGCAGCGTGGACAGAGGCAGGGGCTACACCTTC. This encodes CSVDRGRGYTF. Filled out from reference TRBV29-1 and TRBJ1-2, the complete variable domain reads SAVISQKPSRDICQRGTSLTIQCQVDSQVTMMFWYRQQPGQSLTLIATANQGSEATYESGFVIDKFPISRPNLTFSTLTVSNMSPEDSSIYLCSVDRGRGYTFGSGTRLTVV.

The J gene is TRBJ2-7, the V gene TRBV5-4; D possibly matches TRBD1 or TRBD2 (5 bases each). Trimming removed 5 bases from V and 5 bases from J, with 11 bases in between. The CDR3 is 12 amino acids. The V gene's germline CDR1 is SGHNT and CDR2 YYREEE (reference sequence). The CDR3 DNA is TGTGCCAGCAGTCTAGGGGAGAACGAGCAGTACTTC. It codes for CASSLGENEQYF.

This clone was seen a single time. In DNA form, the CDR3 reads TGCGCCAGCAGCTTGGCTCCGGCAGGGGTACCCGGAGAGCAGTACTTC. Translated, it gives CASSLAPAGVPGEQYF. V and J are TRBV5-1 and TRBJ2-7; weak D call: TRBD1 (6 bases). CDR1 is SGHRS and CDR2 is YFSETQ in the germline V gene. V lost 0 bases, J lost 7 bases, and 20 bases lay in between. CDR3 length: 16 residues.